This passage covers 22 T cell receptor beta chains from one sample sequenced in a study of PD-1 blockade in mismatch repair-deficient tumors. The method was immunoSEQ multiplex PCR; TCRdb's version includes in-frame clones alone and lacks a portion of them. The table has 17,000 or so clones, approximately 87% seen once. The input for sequencing was PBMCs, taken roughly 23 weeks after starting pembrolizumab. The receptors come from an adult with mismatch repair-deficient cancer.

CDR3 region: CASAGRGGYEQYF. CDR3 coding DNA: TGTGCCAGCGCGGGGCGGGGGGGCTACGAGCAGTACTTC. The chain carries TRBV7-2 and TRBJ2-7, with TRBD2 matching 9 bases. With 8 bases clipped from V and 3 bases from J, the junction kept 5 bases outside the gene matches. Germline V gene data show CDR1 as SGHTA and CDR2 as FQGNSA. There are 13 residues in the CDR3.

The CDR3 protein is CAWSRSLTGTGGKTEAFF. The CDR3 DNA is TGTGCCTGGAGTAGATCATTGACCGGGACAGGGGGGAAAACTGAAGCTTTCTTT. V is TRBV30 and J is TRBJ1-1; 11 bases map to TRBD1. The ends lost 2 bases at V and 5 bases at J; junction bases unmatched: 16. Germline lookup yields CDR1 GTSNPN and CDR2 SVGIG (reference sequence). The CDR3 consists of 18 residues.

V usage is TRBV6-6 and J usage is TRBJ2-2; no reliable D call. The CDR3 is 12 amino acids. V shed 8 bases and J shed 2 bases, with 6 bases lying between them. CDR1 is MNHNY, CDR2 SVGAGI, per germline (reference sequence). This CDR3 is CASSGNTGELFF. Written as DNA, the CDR3 is TGTGCCAGCTCGGGTAACACCGGGGAGCTGTTTTTT.

This clone was counted only a few times. The chain couples TRBV28 to TRBJ2-7; 9 nucleotides match TRBD1. V lost 0 bases, J lost 2 bases, and 5 bases stayed unmatched. This CDR3 region has 16 residues. CDR1 is MDHEN, CDR2 SYDVKM, per germline. CDR3 region: CASSLWGTGSTYEQYF. The CDR3 DNA is TGTGCCAGCAGTTTATGGGGGACAGGGAGCACCTACGAGCAGTACTTC.

This clone has only a few counts. The V call is TRBV11-2, the J call TRBJ2-7; D is possibly TRBD2 (6 bases). This CDR3 is built from 13 residues. Germline CDR1 SGHAT, CDR2 FQNNGV. Trimming cost V 0 bases and J 12 bases, with 15 bases left between them. Here the CDR3 reads CASSLDGRTIWYF. The CDR3 DNA follows: TGTGCCAGCAGCTTAGATGGAAGGACTATTTGGTACTTC.

This chain connects TRBV21-1 to TRBJ1-6; the table's D call, TRBD1, was not checked against the DNA. TRBV21-1 is a recognized pseudogene. There are 16 residues in the CDR3. The CDR3: CASSKVRDINNSPLHF. The CDR3 DNA reads TGTGCCAGCAGCAAAGTCCGGGACATTAATAATTCACCCCTCCACTTT.

V gene TRBV2 combines with J gene TRBJ1-2; TRBD1 matches at 9 bases. V lost 4 bases to trimming and J lost 1 base; unmatched junction nucleotides: 4. Germline CDR1 reads SNHLY; CDR2 reads FYNNEI. The CDR3 is 15 amino acids. CDR3 bases: TGTGCCAGCAGTGTTCGACAGGGGGGTAACTATGGCTACACCTTC. Translating it yields CASSVRQGGNYGYTF.

V is TRBV7-9 and J is TRBJ1-4, with D possibly being TRBD1 (6 bases). This CDR3 has 15 amino acids. Germline V CDR1 and CDR2: SEHNR, FQNEAQ (reference sequence). V dropped 5 bases and J dropped 4 bases, with 14 bases sitting between them. CDR3 amino acids: CASSPRTVYNEKLFF. CDR3 nucleotide sequence: TGTGCCAGCAGCCCTCGGACAGTCTATAATGAAAAACTGTTTTTT.

The chain is built from TRBV28 and TRBJ2-1, with 8 bases fitting TRBD2. The J segment lost 7 bases and the V segment lost 4 bases, leaving 21 bases of the junction unmatched. Germline V CDR1 and CDR2: MDHEN, SYDVKM. CDR3 length equals 19 residues. The CDR3 DNA sequence: TGTGCCAGCAGTTCCCCCCGGGGGAGCGGGAGAAAGGGGGGGAATGAGCAGTTCTTC. This gives the protein CASSSPRGSGRKGGNEQFF.

The chain couples TRBV7-8 to TRBJ1-1; 9 bases match TRBD1. CDR3 length: 15 residues. Per germline, CDR1 SGHVS and CDR2 FQNEAQ. V shed 5 bases and J 0 bases; nucleotides not matched to a gene: 4. Written as DNA, the CDR3 is TGTGCCAGCAGCCCCACAGGGGGCCTGAACACTGAAGCTTTCTTT. Translation gives CASSPTGGLNTEAFF. Full variable domain (outside the CDR3, taken from reference TRBV7-8 and TRBJ1-1): GAGVSQSPRYKVAKRGQDVALRCDPISGHVSLFWYQQALGQGPEFLTYFQNEAQLDKSGLPSDRFFAERPEGSVSTLKIQRTQQEDSAVYLCASSPTGGLNTEAFFGQGTRLTVV.

The chain combines TRBV2 with TRBJ2-2, with D perhaps matching TRBD2 (5 bases). The CDR3 loop spans 17 amino acids. Between the trimmed V and J ends, which lost 6 bases and 0 bases, there was a span of 17 bases. Germline values: CDR1 SNHLY, CDR2 FYNNEI. This chain's CDR3 is CASRAPTRTSNTGELFF. In nucleotides, the CDR3 is TGTGCCAGCAGGGCCCCTACTAGGACCTCGAACACCGGGGAGCTGTTTTTT.

The chain uses TRBV13 and TRBJ2-5, with D unresolved. CDR1 is PRHDT, CDR2 FYEKMQ, per germline (reference sequence). Deletions cut 4 bases from V and 2 bases from J, with 11 bases between. The CDR3 extends over 14 amino acids. Written as DNA, the CDR3 is TGTGCCAGCAGCTCCGGAGACCAGCAAGAGACCCAGTACTTC. Translating gives CASSSGDQQETQYF.

This chain joins TRBV21-1 and TRBJ2-7; the D call TRBD2 from the table was never checked on the DNA. TRBV21-1 is an annotated pseudogene. The CDR3 spans 14 residues. The CDR3 is CASSKGGPAYEQYF. CDR3 DNA sequence: TGTGCCAGCAGCAAGGGCGGGCCAGCCTACGAGCAGTACTTC.

Only one count was recorded for this clone. This chain connects TRBV6-1 to TRBJ2-7, with D perhaps TRBD2 (6 bases). The CDR3 runs 12 residues. Trimming stripped 2 bases from V and 7 bases from J, with 9 bases between. Germline V gene data show CDR1 as MNHNS and CDR2 as SASEGT. CDR3: CASSELGREQYF. The CDR3 coding sequence is TGTGCCAGCAGTGAACTGGGGAGGGAGCAGTACTTC.

V usage is TRBV9 and J usage is TRBJ2-1; TRBD2 matches 9 bases. After removal of 0 bases from V and 8 bases from J, the junction contained 9 bases not matched to a gene. From germline, CDR1 is SGDLS and CDR2 YYNGEE. CDR3 length: 16 residues. The CDR3 region is CASSVEGASGNDEQFF. The CDR3, as DNA: TGTGCCAGCAGCGTAGAAGGGGCTAGCGGGAACGATGAGCAGTTCTTC.

V gene TRBV27 combines with J gene TRBJ2-5, with 9 bases fitting TRBD2. The CDR3 spans 15 residues. CDR1 is MNHEY, CDR2 SMNVEV, per germline (reference sequence). V was clipped by 4 bases and J by 5 bases; unmatched bases: 8. The CDR3 DNA sequence: TGTGCCAGCAGTTCTGGGTTCCTAGCGGGGGAGACCCAGTACTTC. Protein sequence: CASSSGFLAGETQYF.

The V and J genes are TRBV18 and TRBJ2-3; 7 bases map to TRBD1. V was clipped by 4 bases and J by 0 bases; unmatched bases: 1. Germline lookup yields CDR1 KGHSH and CDR2 LQKENI. The CDR3 sequence is 14 residues long. For the CDR3, the DNA is TGTGCCAGCTCACGGACAGGAAGCACAGATACGCAGTATTTT. Encoded protein: CASSRTGSTDTQYF.

This clone was seen only once. This chain uses TRBV5-1 with TRBJ2-5; 8 positions agree with TRBD1. The germline CDR1 and CDR2 sequences are SGHRS and YFSETQ. J gave up 2 bases and V 6 bases, and 9 bases lay outside the gene matches. The CDR3 has 15 amino acids. The CDR3, as DNA: TGCGCCAGCACCCGGACAGGGTTCGCTCAAGAGACCCAGTACTTC. It yields the protein CASTRTGFAQETQYF.

This sequence joins TRBV5-1 and TRBJ2-2; tentatively, D is TRBD1 (5 bases). Trimming left V 4 bases short and J 0 bases short, with 16 bases between. Germline V gives CDR1 SGHRS, CDR2 YFSETQ. The CDR3 has 17 residues. The CDR3 protein is CASSRGRTEPNTGELFF. The CDR3 DNA is TGCGCCAGCAGCAGGGGTCGGACGGAGCCGAACACCGGGGAGCTGTTTTTT.

The CDR3 nucleotides are TGCAGCGCCGGTCCTGTACCGGACAGGGCTAACTATGGCTACACCTTC. Translating it yields CSAGPVPDRANYGYTF. J is TRBJ1-2 and V is TRBV29-1, with TRBD1 identical over 8 bases. Trimming at V came to 7 bases and at J to 0 bases, leaving 13 bases not matched to a gene. The CDR3 runs 16 residues. CDR1 and CDR2 (germline): SQVTM, ANQGSEA.

The count of this clone is one. The V call is TRBV28, the J call TRBJ1-2; 7 nucleotides align to TRBD1. V was pared by 8 bases and J by 4 bases, with 10 bases of the junction left unmatched. The germline V gene encodes CDR1 MDHEN and CDR2 SYDVKM. The CDR3 contains 14 residues. CDR3 in DNA: TGTGCCAGCCTCGCCAGGGGGTCTACCTATGGCTACACCTTC. This gives the protein CASLARGSTYGYTF.

The chain employs TRBV7-3 and TRBJ1-2, with TRBD1 identical over 8 bases. Germline V CDR1 and CDR2: SGHTA, FQGTGA. Trimming removed 4 bases from V and 6 bases from J; junction bases left unmatched: 10. The CDR3 runs 15 residues. The CDR3, as DNA: TGTGCCAGCAGCTCCTCGCCAGGGGGCTGGGATGGCTACACCTTC. Its translation is CASSSSPGGWDGYTF.